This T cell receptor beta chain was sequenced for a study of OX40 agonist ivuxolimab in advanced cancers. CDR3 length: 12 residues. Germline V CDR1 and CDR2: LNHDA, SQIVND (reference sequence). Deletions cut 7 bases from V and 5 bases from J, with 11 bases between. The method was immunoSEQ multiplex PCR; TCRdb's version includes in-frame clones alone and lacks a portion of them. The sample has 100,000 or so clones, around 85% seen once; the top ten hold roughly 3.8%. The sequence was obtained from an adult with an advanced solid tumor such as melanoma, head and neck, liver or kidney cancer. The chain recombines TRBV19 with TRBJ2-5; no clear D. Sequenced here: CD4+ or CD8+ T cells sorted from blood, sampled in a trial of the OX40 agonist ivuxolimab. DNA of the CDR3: TGTGCCAGTAACATCCTGGGTGAGACCCAGTACTTC. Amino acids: CASNILGETQYF.